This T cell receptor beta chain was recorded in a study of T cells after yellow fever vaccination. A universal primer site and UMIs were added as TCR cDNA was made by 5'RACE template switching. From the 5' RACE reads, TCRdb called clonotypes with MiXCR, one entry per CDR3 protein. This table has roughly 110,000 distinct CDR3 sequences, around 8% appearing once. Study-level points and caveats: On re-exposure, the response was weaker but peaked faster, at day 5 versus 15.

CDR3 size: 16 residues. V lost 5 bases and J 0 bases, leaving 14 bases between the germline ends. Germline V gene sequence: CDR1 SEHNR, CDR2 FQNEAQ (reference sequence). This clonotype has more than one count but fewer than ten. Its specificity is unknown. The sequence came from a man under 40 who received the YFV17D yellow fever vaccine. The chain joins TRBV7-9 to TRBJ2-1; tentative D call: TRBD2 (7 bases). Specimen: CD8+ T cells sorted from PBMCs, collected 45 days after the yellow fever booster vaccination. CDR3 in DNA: TGTGCCAGCAGCCCCAAGGGGGGGAGCTCCTACAATGAGCAGTTCTTC. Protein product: CASSPKGGSSYNEQFF.